The 12 T cell receptor beta chains below were found in one sample sequenced in a study of monozygotic twins with cystic fibrosis. TCRdb keeps only in-frame clones here, not all; method: immunoSEQ multiplex PCR. This sample has about 36,000 clones, with approximately 80% found just once. Sequenced: blood. The receptors originated from a girl aged 2-9 years with cystic fibrosis.

The chain recombines TRBV7-6 with TRBJ2-2; D is unclear. CDR1 and CDR2 (germline): SGHVS, FNYEAQ. Between the trimmed V and J ends, which lost 4 bases and 6 bases, there was a span of 9 bases. This CDR3 comprises 13 residues. CDR3 sequence reads: CASSSRLPGELFF. The CDR3 nucleotides read TGTGCCAGCAGCTCCCGGCTGCCCGGGGAGCTGTTTTTT.

The CDR3 region is CASSFEGRNTEAFF. The CDR3 DNA reads as TGTGCCAGCAGCTTCGAGGGTCGAAACACTGAAGCTTTCTTT. This chain joins TRBV7-2 and TRBJ1-1; D gene uncertain. Germline V CDR1 and CDR2: SGHTA, FQGNSA. V shed 3 bases and J shed 2 bases, with 10 bases lying between them. The CDR3 runs 14 residues.

The chain is built from TRBV10-3 and TRBJ2-7; D is unresolved. The length of the CDR3 is 15 residues. Trimming took 6 bases from V and 2 from J, leaving 17 bases between them. The germline V gene encodes CDR1 ENHRY and CDR2 SYGVKD. CDR3 nucleotide sequence: TGTGCCATCAGCGTCCGGAATTCGTCCCCCTACGAGCAGTACTTC. Translation: CAISVRNSSPYEQYF.

This clone occurred once. The V gene is TRBV13, the J gene TRBJ2-7, with 9 bases aligning to TRBD2. This CDR3 spans 14 amino acids. Germline CDR1 reads PRHDT; CDR2 reads FYEKMQ (reference sequence). Trimming took 4 bases from V and 2 from J; bases not matched to a gene: 3. The CDR3 region is CASSSSGGTYEQYF. CDR3 in DNA: TGTGCCAGCAGCTCCAGCGGGGGGACCTACGAGCAGTACTTC.

The rearrangement links TRBV7-9 to TRBJ1-1; D is possibly TRBD1 (5 bases). CDR3 size: 17 residues. The germline CDR1 and CDR2 sequences are SEHNR and FQNEAQ (reference sequence). Trimming stripped 5 bases from V and 2 bases from J, with 21 bases between. CDR3 protein: CASSPPQLDSINTEAFF. Written as DNA, the CDR3 is TGTGCCAGCAGCCCCCCTCAGTTAGACAGCATAAACACTGAAGCTTTCTTT.

The chain combines TRBV25-1 with TRBJ1-3; 9 nucleotides agree with TRBD1. The CDR3 is 14 amino acids. CDR1 is MGHDK and CDR2 is SYGVNS in the germline V gene. The V gene end was trimmed by 6 bases and the J gene end by 0 bases; junction bases not matched to a gene: 0. CDR3 region: CASRTGGSGNTIYF. In DNA form, the CDR3 reads TGTGCCAGCAGGACAGGGGGCTCTGGAAACACCATATATTTT.

V and J are TRBV13 and TRBJ1-2, with 8 nucleotides matching TRBD1. Trimming cost V 1 base and J 6 bases; bases outside gene matches: 10. The CDR3 is 16 amino acids. Looked up from germline, CDR1 is PRHDT and CDR2 is FYEKMQ (reference sequence). The CDR3 loop reads CASSLAQLAGGHGYTF. In DNA form, the CDR3 reads TGTGCCAGCAGCTTAGCCCAACTAGCAGGGGGCCATGGCTACACCTTC.

The V call is TRBV7-8, the J call TRBJ1-4; no clear D. V lost 2 bases, J lost 6 bases, and 13 bases lay in between. CDR3 size: 15 residues. CDR1 SGHVS and CDR2 FQNEAQ come from the germline V gene. CDR3: CASSLSAVPYEKLFF. The CDR3 DNA reads as TGTGCCAGCAGCTTATCGGCGGTCCCCTATGAAAAACTGTTTTTT.

The chain recombines TRBV20-1 with TRBJ1-2; no clear D. Trimming left V 5 bases short and J 7 bases short, with 11 bases between. Germline V gene lookup returns CDR1 DFQATT and CDR2 SNEGSKA (reference sequence). The CDR3 runs 11 residues. For the CDR3, the DNA is TGCAGTGCTGAGGTATTTACTGGCTACACCTTC. It is translated as CSAEVFTGYTF.

The chain uses TRBV6-6 and TRBJ2-2, with 9 bases matching TRBD1. Germline V lookup: CDR1 MNHNY, CDR2 SVGAGI (reference sequence). The junction had 9 bases not matched to a gene; V was cut back by 5 bases and J by 5 bases. The CDR3 is 16 residues long. The CDR3 sequence: CASSRSGTGITGELFF. The CDR3 nucleotides read TGTGCCAGCAGTCGGTCCGGGACAGGGATTACCGGGGAGCTGTTTTTT.

This clone was seen more than once but under ten times. In DNA form, the CDR3 reads TGTGCCAGCAGTTACGAGGGGAGAAGAAGCAATCAGCCCCAGCATTTT. This gives the protein CASSYEGRRSNQPQHF. This chain links TRBV6-6 with TRBJ1-5; the D gene is possibly TRBD1 (5 bases). This CDR3 is built from 16 residues. The V and J ends lost 2 bases and 1 base respectively, with 12 bases between them. Germline CDR1 reads MNHNY; CDR2 reads SVGAGI (reference sequence).

A few counts support this clone. The chain has TRBV4-1 and TRBJ1-4; a possible D gene is TRBD1 (5 bases). The CDR3 totals 16 residues. Germline CDR1 reads MGHRA; CDR2 reads YSYEKL. V was cut by 0 bases and J by 5 bases, with 13 bases left in between. The CDR3 here is CASSQESGTTNEKLFF. CDR3 nucleotides: TGCGCCAGCAGCCAAGAATCCGGGACGACGAATGAAAAACTGTTTTTT.